Listed below are T cell receptor beta chains from one sample, sequenced in a study of control samples from healthy donors and cancer patients. Clones were sequenced by immunoSEQ multiplex PCR, and TCRdb holds only the in-frame ones, with some missing. Of around 86,000 clones listed, about 90% are singletons. Sequences were obtained from PBMCs. The source is a woman aged 55-70 years with head and neck cancer. Both conserved end residues are part of each CDR3. D genes are given only for firm matches. Size values are once, few and many counts, or a class for expanded clones, and some rows have none.

V gene	D gene	clone size	J gene	CDR3 protein	CDR3 DNA
TRBV7-2	.	.	TRBJ1-6	CASSLGSFNSPLHF	TGTGCCAGCAGCTTAGGGTCGTTTAATTCACCCCTCCACTTT
TRBV30	.	.	TRBJ1-3	CAWSLRRNTIYF	TGTGCCTGGAGTCTCCGGAGAAACACCATATATTTT
TRBV7-2	.	.	TRBJ2-5	CASSLVPATVQETQYF	TGTGCCAGCAGCTTAGTACCTGCCACCGTTCAAGAGACCCAGTACTTC
TRBV29-1	.	.	TRBJ2-5	CSGLTGEETQYF	TGCAGCGGATTGACAGGAGAAGAGACCCAGTACTTC
TRBV7-2	.	.	TRBJ2-7	CASSLVGSNPYEQYF	TGTGCCAGCAGCTTAGTAGGTTCAAACCCCTACGAGCAGTACTTC
TRBV21-1	.	.	TRBJ2-5	CASSEADNPGETQYF	TGTGCCAGCAGCGAGGCGGACAACCCTGGGGAGACCCAGTACTTC
TRBV5-1	.	.	TRBJ2-7	CASSLGGREQYF	TGCGCCAGCAGCTTGGGAGGGCGGGAGCAGTACTTC
TRBV10-3	.	.	TRBJ1-2	CANYQGLGGSYTF	TGTGCCAACTATCAGGGCCTAGGAGGGAGCTACACCTTC
TRBV29-1	.	once	TRBJ2-1	CSVLRDNEQFF	TGCAGCGTCTTAAGGGACAATGAGCAGTTCTTC
TRBV6-5	.	.	TRBJ1-2	CASSYSGAYGYTF	TGTGCCAGCAGTTACTCAGGGGCCTATGGCTACACCTTC
TRBV6-6	TRBD1	.	TRBJ1-3	CASSYPLDRAGNTIYF	TGTGCCAGCAGTTACCCCCTTGACAGGGCTGGAAACACCATATATTTT
TRBV28	.	.	TRBJ2-3	CASSSGRGGLDTDTQYF	TGTGCCAGCAGTTCAGGGCGTGGAGGTCTCGACACAGATACGCAGTATTTT
TRBV5-5	.	.	TRBJ2-2	CASSFTGQRELFF	TGTGCCAGCAGCTTCACCGGACAGAGAGAGCTGTTTTTT
TRBV27	TRBD2	.	TRBJ2-7	CASRLAGGPSYEQYF	TGTGCCAGCAGACTAGCGGGAGGCCCATCCTACGAGCAGTACTTC
TRBV2	.	once	TRBJ1-2	CASSDRAARLSGYTF	TGTGCCAGCAGTGACAGGGCGGCACGCCTGTCTGGCTACACCTTC
TRBV28	.	.	TRBJ1-4	CASSASSGVREKLFF	TGTGCCAGCAGTGCCTCTTCAGGGGTCCGAGAAAAACTGTTTTTT
TRBV5-1	.	.	TRBJ1-5	CASSVDSKQPQHF	TGCGCCAGCAGCGTGGACAGCAAACAGCCCCAGCATTTT
TRBV9	.	few	TRBJ2-2	CASTRTTANTGELFF	TGTGCCAGCACGCGTACGACGGCGAACACCGGGGAGCTGTTTTTT
TRBV19	.	.	TRBJ1-3	CASSIKQGSLASGNTIYF	TGTGCCAGTAGTATAAAACAGGGTTCCCTAGCCTCTGGAAACACCATATATTTT
TRBV7-2	TRBD2	.	TRBJ2-1	CASSFLAGGGNEQFF	TGTGCCAGCAGCTTCCTAGCGGGAGGAGGTAATGAGCAGTTCTTC
TRBV19	TRBD1	.	TRBJ2-5	CASTPGQEGETQYF	TGTGCCAGTACCCCAGGACAGGAAGGAGAGACCCAGTACTTC
TRBV7-9	TRBD2	.	TRBJ2-1	CASSPLGTSDNEQFF	TGTGCCAGCAGCCCCCTCGGGACTAGCGACAATGAGCAGTTCTTC
TRBV7-2	.	.	TRBJ2-7	CASSSPPNTYEQYF	TGTGCCAGCAGCTCACCTCCTAACACCTACGAGCAGTACTTC
TRBV5-3	.	.	TRBJ2-7	CARSLAMGLAYEQYF	TGTGCCAGAAGCTTGGCGATGGGGTTGGCTTACGAGCAGTACTTC
TRBV5-1	TRBD2	.	TRBJ2-5	CASSLRQRGSQETQYF	TGCGCCAGCAGCTTGAGGCAGCGGGGGTCTCAAGAGACCCAGTACTTC
TRBV15	.	.	TRBJ2-7	CASAEGLDAGNSYEQYF	TGTGCCTCGGCGGAGGGCCTCGATGCAGGAAACTCCTACGAGCAGTACTTC